Described below is a single TCR beta chain sequence and its context. Its antigen target is currently unknown. The input lacks base qualities; no much larger clone sits a single base away. This entry comes from a study of T cell clones after liver transplantation (dated by TCRdb to the late 2010s). For the study in its entirety: Samples were obtained from ITN030ST, a randomized trial in which withdrawal of immunosuppression was attempted within 2 years of liver transplantation. Donor-reactive T cell clones were identified by TCRbeta sequencing following a pre-transplant mixed lymphocyte reaction and were subsequently tracked in post-transplant blood. As an antigen-independent comparator for the donor-reactive sequences, third party-reactive TCRbeta sequences from pre-transplant MLRs were identified as well. Three of the eight recipients were HCV-positive; the others were transplanted for non-autoimmune, non-viral indications. The subjects received no induction therapy and were kept on standard immunosuppression until randomization at 12-24 months post-transplant. To count as tolerant, a recipient had to stay completely off immunosuppression for at least one year without liver enzymes climbing beyond twice the upper limit of normal. Blood samples were taken pre-transplant, pre-randomization before withdrawal, and post-randomization after full withdrawal or failed withdrawal. The studied cohort comprised 8 liver transplant recipients, 3 classified as tolerant and 5 as non-tolerant.

Thawed unstimulated PBMCs were stained for CD3, CD4 and CD8 and FACS-sorted into CD3+CD4+ and CD3+CD8+ populations. All 8 studied subjects were randomized to immunosuppression withdrawal. The Qiagen DNeasy Blood and Tissue Kit was used to isolate genomic DNA. The paper as a whole reports these results and caveats: The conclusions were considered preliminary, being limited by small, heterogeneous patient numbers and non-standardized post-transplant time points. Donor-reactive sequences decreased more than third party-reactive sequences, which suggests partial antigen-specific deletion that was not related to withdrawal success. After accounting for repertoire turnover, donor-reactive detection was significantly reduced in 7 of 8 subjects for CD4 and 8 of 8 for CD8. Since no allograft tissue specimens were available, donor-reactive T cells may have migrated into the graft instead of being deleted. In most of the 8 subjects, circulating donor-reactive CD4 TCRbeta sequences decreased significantly after transplant, regardless of tolerance or HCV status. In a couple of subjects, low numbers of available donor cells limited the measurable donor-reactive repertoire.

The CDR3 spans 15 residues, from the cysteine through the phenylalanine. Of all the DNA, just the CDR3 is kept, 45 bases in frame from base 1. Via the germline V gene, CDR1 is SGHRS and CDR2 YFSETQ. V trim: 4 bases; J trim: 7 bases; unmatched bases: 8. High-throughput TCRbeta CDR3 sequencing of frozen genomic DNA was performed by immunoSEQ, including PCR amplification, mapping, bias correction and internal controls. Per the authors' processing: Only productive rearrangements were retained, with each unique TCRbeta sequence defined by its CDR3 nucleotide sequence together with its V and J gene. For a sequence to be called donor-reactive, it needed a frequency of at least 0.01% and at least 5-fold expansion in CFSE-low cells compared with unstimulated pre-transplant cells. Minimum frequency thresholds were set for each subject based on the unstimulated sample with the lowest template count, ensuring at least 90% detection power. Repertoire turnover was measured by Jensen-Shannon divergence between the top 1000 TCRbeta sequences post- and pre-transplant. Two-sided Fisher's exact tests were used to test for changes in the detection of donor-reactive sequences. TCRdb limited this immuneACCESS table to in-frame rearrangements with V and J called. A share of clones is missing; checked studies link under half to unresolved V genes, and the rest is unexplained. Clone size and the V and J calls come from that table; the DNA yielded D and trimming. The sample profile shows approximately 75,000 clones; about 80% of them were found once. The ten largest account for 0.79% of the sample.

Sequencing used CD4+ T cells from blood, obtained 12 months after liver transplant. Recombination linked TRBV5-1 to TRBJ2-3, and TRBD2 aligns with 11 junction nucleotides. This receptor was taken from a human patient who received a liver transplant. Donor T cells from the graft may be present among the T cells after a transplant. Here is the DNA: TGCGCCAGCAGCACTGTAGCGGGAGGGCCAAATACGCAGTATTTT. Its translation is CASSTVAGGPNTQYF.